This T cell receptor (beta chain) is from a study of identifying expanded T cells in peripheral blood. Generated by immunoSEQ multiplex PCR, the TCRdb table keeps only in-frame clones and is missing some. The table includes under 90,000 clones, 70% to 90% detected once. This clone was recorded once. CDR1 is SGHAT, CDR2 FQNNGV, per germline. CDR3 length equals 15 residues. V gave up 2 bases and J gave up 0 bases, with 8 bases separating them. The specimen sequenced was blood. The origin of this receptor is a person aged 18 to 75 in good health. The chain is built from TRBV11-2 and TRBJ2-1; unclear D gene. DNA of the CDR3: TGTGCCAGCAGCTTAATCTCGTCCTCCTACAATGAGCAGTTCTTC. Translated, it gives CASSLISSSYNEQFF.